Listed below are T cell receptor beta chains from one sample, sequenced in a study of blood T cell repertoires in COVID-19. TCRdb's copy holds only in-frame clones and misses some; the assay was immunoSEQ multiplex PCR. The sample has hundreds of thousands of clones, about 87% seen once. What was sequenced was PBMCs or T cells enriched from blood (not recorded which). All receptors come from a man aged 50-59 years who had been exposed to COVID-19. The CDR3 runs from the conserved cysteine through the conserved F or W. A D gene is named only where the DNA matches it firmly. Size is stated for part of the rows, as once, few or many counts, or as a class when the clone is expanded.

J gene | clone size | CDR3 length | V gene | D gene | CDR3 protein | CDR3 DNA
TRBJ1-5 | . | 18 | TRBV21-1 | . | CASSKLIGNRSSNQPQHF | TGTGCCAGCAGCAAATTAATAGGAAACAGGTCGAGCAATCAGCCCCAGCATTTT
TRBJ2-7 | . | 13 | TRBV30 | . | CAWSGGQPHEQYF | TGTGCCTGGAGTGGCGGGCAGCCCCACGAGCAGTACTTC
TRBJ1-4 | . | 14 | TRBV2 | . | CASTTLRTNEKLFF | TGTGCCAGCACCACTTTACGAACTAATGAAAAACTGTTTTTT
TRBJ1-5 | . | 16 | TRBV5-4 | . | CASSPGKNRADEPQHF | TGTGCCAGCAGCCCCGGAAAAAACAGGGCGGATGAGCCCCAGCATTTT
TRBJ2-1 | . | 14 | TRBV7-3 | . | CASSLSGTYNEQFF | TGTGCCAGCAGCCTATCCGGGACTTACAATGAGCAGTTCTTC
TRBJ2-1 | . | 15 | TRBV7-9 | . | CASSPDSSSYNEQFF | TGTGCCAGCAGCCCGGACTCGAGCTCCTACAATGAGCAGTTCTTC
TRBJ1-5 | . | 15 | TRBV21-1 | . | CATTGGGPSNQPQHF | TGTGCCACCACAGGGGGCGGGCCTAGCAATCAGCCCCAGCATTTT
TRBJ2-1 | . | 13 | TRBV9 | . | CASSVDSYNEQFF | TGTGCCAGCAGCGTAGACAGCTACAATGAGCAGTTCTTC
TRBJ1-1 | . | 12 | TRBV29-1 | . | CSVVPGNTEAFF | TGCAGCGTTGTCCCAGGGAACACTGAAGCTTTCTTT
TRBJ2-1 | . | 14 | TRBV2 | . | CASSGDRAYNEQFF | TGTGCCAGCAGTGGAGACAGAGCTTACAATGAGCAGTTCTTC
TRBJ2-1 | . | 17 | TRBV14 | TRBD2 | CASSQGAGGVWHNEQFF | TGTGCCAGCAGCCAAGGAGCGGGAGGGGTTTGGCACAATGAGCAGTTCTTC
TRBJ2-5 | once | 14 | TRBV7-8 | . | CASSLTAFGETQYF | TGTGCCAGCAGCCTGACTGCCTTTGGGGAGACCCAGTACTTC
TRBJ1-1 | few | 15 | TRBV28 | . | CASIIGGGIYTEAFF | TGTGCCAGCATCATAGGGGGTGGCATTTACACTGAAGCTTTCTTT
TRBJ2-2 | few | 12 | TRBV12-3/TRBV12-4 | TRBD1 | CASSDRTGELFF | TGTGCCAGCTCGGACAGGACCGGGGAGCTGTTTTTT
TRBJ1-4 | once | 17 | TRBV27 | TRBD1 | CAIPLRQGFRANEKLFF | TGTGCCATCCCCCTCCGACAGGGGTTTCGGGCTAATGAAAAACTGTTTTTT
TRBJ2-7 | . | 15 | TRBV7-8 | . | CASSLAQALTDEQYF | TGTGCCAGCAGCTTGGCGCAGGCTCTGACGGATGAGCAGTACTTC
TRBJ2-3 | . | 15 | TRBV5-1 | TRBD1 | CASSLGGQSTDTQYF | TGCGCCAGCAGCTTGGGGGGACAGAGCACAGATACGCAGTATTTT
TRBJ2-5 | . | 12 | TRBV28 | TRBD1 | CASRQGQMAQYF | TGTGCCTCAAGACAGGGGCAGATGGCCCAGTACTTC
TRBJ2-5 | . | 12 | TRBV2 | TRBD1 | CAIDRAQETQYF | TGTGCCATCGACAGGGCCCAAGAGACCCAGTACTTC
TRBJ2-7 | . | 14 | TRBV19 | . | CASSIGGIAYEQYF | TGTGCCAGTAGTATAGGAGGGATCGCCTACGAGCAGTACTTC
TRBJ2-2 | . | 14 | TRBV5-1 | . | CASSPQGNTGELFF | TGCGCCAGCAGCCCGCAGGGGAACACCGGGGAGCTGTTTTTT
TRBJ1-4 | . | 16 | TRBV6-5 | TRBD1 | CASSYSNRGTNEKLFF | TGTGCCAGCAGTTACAGCAACAGGGGTACTAATGAAAAACTGTTTTTT
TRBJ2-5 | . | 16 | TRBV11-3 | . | CASSLGVGGPEETQYF | TGTGCCAGCAGCTTAGGGGTGGGGGGACCCGAAGAGACCCAGTACTTC
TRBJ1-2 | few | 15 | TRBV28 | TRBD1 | CASSPGGQGYYGYTF | TGTGCCAGCAGTCCCGGGGGACAGGGTTACTACGGCTACACCTTC
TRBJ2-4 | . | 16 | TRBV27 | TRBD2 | CASSLVFPSGKNIQYF | TGTGCCAGCAGTTTAGTATTTCCTAGCGGAAAAAACATTCAGTACTTC
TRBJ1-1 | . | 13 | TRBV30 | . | CAWSRAGRAEAFF | TGTGCCTGGAGTAGGGCAGGGAGGGCTGAAGCTTTCTTT
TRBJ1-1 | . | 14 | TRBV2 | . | CASSDRTAGTEAFF | TGTGCCAGCAGTGATAGGACAGCCGGCACTGAAGCTTTCTTT
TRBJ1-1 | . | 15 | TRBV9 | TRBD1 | CASSVRQGPNTEAFF | TGTGCCAGCAGCGTTAGACAGGGACCGAACACTGAAGCTTTCTTT
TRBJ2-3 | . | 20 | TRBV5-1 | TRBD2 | CASSLGILAGGTLSTDTQYF | TGCGCCAGCAGCCTGGGGATACTAGCGGGGGGGACCCTTAGCACAGATACGCAGTATTTT
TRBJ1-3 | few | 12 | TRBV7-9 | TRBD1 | CASSFAGGTIYF | TGTGCCAGCAGCTTCGCAGGGGGCACCATATATTTT
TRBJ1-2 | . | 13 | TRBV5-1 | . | CASRGQGTYGYTF | TGCGCCAGCAGAGGGCAGGGGACCTATGGCTACACCTTC
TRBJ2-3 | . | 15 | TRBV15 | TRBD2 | CATRYRGGAGDTQYF | TGTGCCACCAGGTACCGCGGGGGGGCCGGAGATACGCAGTATTTT
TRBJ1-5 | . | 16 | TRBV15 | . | CATSREGSGLWQPQHF | TGTGCCACCAGCAGAGAGGGGTCAGGGCTTTGGCAGCCCCAGCATTTT